This entry lists 15 T cell receptor beta chains sequenced from one sample in a study of molecular identifiers for immune sequencing clone quantification. TCRdb recomputed calls from the PCR reads with MiXCR, one row per CDR3 protein. The sample lists about 320,000 distinct CDR3 sequences; over 20% were seen once. Material: naive CD8+ T cells from blood, with Jurkat cell RNA spiked in. Described subset: FACS-sorted CD8+CD4-CCR7+CD45RA+ naive T cells. The receptors here all came from a human donor in good health. Some libraries in this study had Jurkat cell RNA spiked in.

This clonotype was seen repeatedly, ten times or more. The CDR3 protein is CASKTGIPDTQYF. In nucleotides, the CDR3 is TGCGCCAGCAAGACAGGGATCCCAGATACGCAGTATTTT. J is TRBJ2-3 and V is TRBV10-2; 7 bases are a match to TRBD1. Trimming took 7 bases from V and 4 from J; bases not matched to a gene: 5. The CDR3 covers 13 residues. The germline CDR1 and CDR2 sequences are WSHSY and SAAADI.

This clonotype has ten or more counts. This rearrangement joins TRBV13 to TRBJ2-7, with 16 positions matching TRBD2. The CDR3 consists of 17 residues. Germline loops: CDR1 PRHDT, CDR2 FYEKMQ (reference sequence). After removal of 5 bases from V and 0 bases from J, the junction contained 4 bases not matched to a gene. This chain's CDR3 is CASSLGLAGGPSYEQYF. Here the CDR3 DNA reads TGTGCCAGCAGCCTGGGACTAGCGGGAGGGCCCTCCTACGAGCAGTACTTC.

A single count supports this clonotype. A much larger clonotype is one base distant, so this may be a read error. This chain connects TRBV27 to TRBJ2-5; D perhaps matches TRBD1 (6 bases). The germline gives CDR1 MNHEY, CDR2 SMNVEV (reference sequence). The CDR3 has 15 residues. This CDR3 is CAGSLTGTLFETQYF. DNA for the CDR3: TGTGCCGGCAGTTTAACAGGGACCCTGTTCGAGACCCAGTACTTC.

The J gene is TRBJ2-7, the V gene TRBV19; 10 bases fit TRBD2. The length of the CDR3 is 14 residues. Per the germline V gene, CDR1 is LNHDA and CDR2 is SQIVND (reference sequence). The trim removed 5 bases at V and 4 bases at J, leaving 5 bases unmatched. The CDR3 sequence is CASSYTSGNYEQYF. CDR3 nucleotides: TGTGCCAGTAGTTACACTAGCGGGAATTACGAGCAGTACTTC.

Of note for this clonotype: Given a much more abundant clone one base away, this may be a read error. This chain links TRBV7-9 with TRBJ2-7; 13 bases are shared with TRBD2. The germline V gene encodes CDR1 SEHNR and CDR2 FQNEAQ (reference sequence). The CDR3 is 15 residues long. The CDR3 nucleotides read TGTGCCAACAGCTCTCCCGGACTAGCGGGAGCCGAGCAGTACTTC. Its translation: CANSSPGLAGAEQYF.

Many counts were recorded for this clonotype. The chain has TRBV28 and TRBJ2-1; TRBD2 is a possible D gene (6 bases). The length of the CDR3 is 16 residues. The germline V gene has CDR1 MDHEN and CDR2 SYDVKM. The V end lost 7 bases, the J end lost 3 bases, and 19 bases lay between the germline ends. CDR3 nucleotide sequence: TGTGCCAGCACCAAATCCGGGACTTGGGGCTACAATGAGCAGTTCTTC. Its translation: CASTKSGTWGYNEQFF.

This clonotype was seen many times. The gene calls are TRBV6-2 or TRBV6-3 and TRBJ2-7; 8 positions agree with TRBD2. The CDR3 is 14 residues long. J gave up 5 bases and V 7 bases, and 10 bases lay outside the gene matches. Germline CDR1 reads MNHEY; CDR2 reads SVGEGT. CDR3 residues: CASMRAGALHEQYF. The CDR3 region has the DNA TGTGCCAGCATGAGAGCGGGGGCGCTCCACGAGCAGTACTTC.

This clonotype was picked up a small number of times. The J gene is TRBJ2-1, the V gene TRBV7-8, with D possibly matching TRBD1 (5 bases). The CDR3 spans 16 residues. Germline CDR1 SGHVS, CDR2 FQNEAQ. The germline V and J ends were trimmed by 2 bases and 3 bases, with 14 bases remaining between them. CDR3: CASSLNQGKSYNEQFF. The CDR3 DNA reads as TGTGCCAGCAGCTTAAATCAGGGAAAGAGCTACAATGAGCAGTTCTTC.

Comments on this clonotype: This sequence may be a read error, since a much larger clone differs from it by one base. In DNA form, the CDR3 reads TGTGCCAGCAGTCGGGCAGGGGCCGCCGAGCAGTACTTC. This gives the protein CASSRAGAAEQYF. This sequence joins TRBV27 and TRBJ2-7; perhaps TRBD1 as D (6 bases). Trimming took 5 bases from V and 6 from J, leaving 14 bases between them. From germline, CDR1 is MNHEY and CDR2 SMNVEV (reference sequence). The CDR3 length is 13 residues.

This clonotype was seen many times. V is TRBV7-8 and J is TRBJ2-2; TRBD2 agrees at 10 bases. The CDR3 length is 16 residues. The germline CDR1 and CDR2 sequences are SGHVS and FQNEAQ. Trimming cost V 7 bases and J 4 bases; bases outside gene matches: 9. As DNA, the CDR3 is TGTGCCAGCACCCCAAGCGGGGGGGCAGGCACCGGGGAGCTGTTTTTT. It specifies CASTPSGGAGTGELFF.

Within the sample, this clonotype is medium-sized. The rearrangement links TRBV11-2 to TRBJ2-1; D is undetermined. The CDR3 spans 12 residues. The V end was cut by 1 base, the J end by 7 bases, with 5 bases between. From germline, CDR1 is SGHAT and CDR2 FQNNGV. CDR3 coding DNA: TGTGCCAGCAGCTTAGGGCGGAATGAGCAGTTCTTC. Amino acid sequence: CASSLGRNEQFF. The whole variable domain, remainder taken from reference TRBV11-2 and TRBJ2-1, is EAGVAQSPRYKIIEKRQSVAFWCNPISGHATLYWYQQILGQGPKLLIQFQNNGVVDDSQLPKDRFSAERLKGVDSTLKIQPAKLEDSAVYLCASSLGRNEQFFGPGTRLTVL.

This clonotype was counted ten times or more. V usage is TRBV7-9 and J usage is TRBJ1-2, with D unclear. V gave up 9 bases and J gave up 2 bases, with 16 bases separating them. The CDR3 totals 14 residues. Germline CDR1 SEHNR, CDR2 FQNEAQ (reference sequence). The CDR3 protein is CASEVVPGNYGYTF. The DNA of the CDR3 is TGTGCCAGTGAAGTCGTCCCGGGCAACTATGGCTACACCTTC.

In regard to this clonotype: A much larger clone differs by one base, so this may be a read error. The chain recombines TRBV21-1 with TRBJ1-1; the listed D gene, TRBD1, was not tested against the DNA. TRBV21-1 is a pseudogene segment. The CDR3 runs 14 residues. CDR3 DNA: TGTGCCAGCACCCCCTGGACTGGAGACACTGAAGCTTTCTTT. This gives the protein CASTPWTGDTEAFF.

As regards this clonotype: This may be a read error: a much more frequent sequence differs by one nucleotide. Because the CDR3 is missing its conserved closing phenylalanine or tryptophan, this is likely a read error. J is TRBJ1-5 and V is TRBV2; D remains unclear. With 6 bases removed from V and 0 bases from J, the gap between germline ends came to 9 bases. Germline CDR1 reads SNHLY; CDR2 reads FYNNEI. The CDR3 sequence is 14 residues long. This CDR3 is CASRGPFSNQPQHL. In nucleotides, the CDR3 is TGTGCCAGCAGAGGACCATTTAGCAATCAGCCCCAGCATCTT.

This clonotype occurred many times. Here the CDR3 reads CASSSQGSQPQHF. For the CDR3, the DNA is TGTGCCAGCAGTTCTCAGGGGTCTCAGCCCCAGCATTTT. The rearrangement uses TRBV6-2 or TRBV6-3 and TRBJ1-5; possible D gene TRBD1, 6 bases. The CDR3 has 13 residues. Trimming shortened V by 4 bases and J by 6 bases, and 10 bases separated the two germline ends. In germline, CDR1 is MNHEY, CDR2 SVGEGT.